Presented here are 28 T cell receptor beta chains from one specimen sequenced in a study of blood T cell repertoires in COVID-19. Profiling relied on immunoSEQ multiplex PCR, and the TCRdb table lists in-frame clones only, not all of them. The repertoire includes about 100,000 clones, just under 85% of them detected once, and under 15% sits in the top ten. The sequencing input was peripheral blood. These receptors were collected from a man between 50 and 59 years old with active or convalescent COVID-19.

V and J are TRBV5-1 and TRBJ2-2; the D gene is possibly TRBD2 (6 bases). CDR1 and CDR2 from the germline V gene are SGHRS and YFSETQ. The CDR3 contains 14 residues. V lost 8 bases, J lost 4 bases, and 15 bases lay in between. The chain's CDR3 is CASETGVGTGELFF. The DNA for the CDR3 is TGCGCCAGTGAAACGGGGGTTGGCACCGGGGAGCTGTTTTTT.

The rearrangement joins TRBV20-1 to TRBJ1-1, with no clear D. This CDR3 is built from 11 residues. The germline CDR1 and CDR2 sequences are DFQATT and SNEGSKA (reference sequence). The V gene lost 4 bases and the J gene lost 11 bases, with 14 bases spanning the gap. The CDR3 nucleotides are TGCAGTGCTAATAAAGAGGTGCGGGCTTTCTTT. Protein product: CSANKEVRAFF.

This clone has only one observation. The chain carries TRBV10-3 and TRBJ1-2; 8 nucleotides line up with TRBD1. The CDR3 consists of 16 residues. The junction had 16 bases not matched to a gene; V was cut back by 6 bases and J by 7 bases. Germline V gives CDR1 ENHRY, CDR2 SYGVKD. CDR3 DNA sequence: TGTGCCATCAGAGCCGGGACAGGACGATATGGGCTTGGCTACACCTTC. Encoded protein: CAIRAGTGRYGLGYTF.

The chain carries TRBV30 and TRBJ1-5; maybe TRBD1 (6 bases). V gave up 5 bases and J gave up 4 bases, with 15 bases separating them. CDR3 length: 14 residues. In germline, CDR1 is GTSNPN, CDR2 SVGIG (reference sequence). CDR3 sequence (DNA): TGTGCCTGGGAAACTCCGACAGGTAATCAGCCCCAGCATTTT. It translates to CAWETPTGNQPQHF.

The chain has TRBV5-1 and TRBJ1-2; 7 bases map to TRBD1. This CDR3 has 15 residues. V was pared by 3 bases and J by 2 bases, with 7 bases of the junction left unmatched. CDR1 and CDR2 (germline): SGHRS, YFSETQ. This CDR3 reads CASSYQGVGNYGYTF. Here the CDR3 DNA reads TGCGCCAGCAGCTACCAGGGGGTTGGGAACTATGGCTACACCTTC. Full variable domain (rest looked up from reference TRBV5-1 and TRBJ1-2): KAGVTQTPRYLIKTRGQQVTLSCSPISGHRSVSWYQQTPGQGLQFLFEYFSETQRNKGNFPGRFSGRQFSNSRSEMNVSTLELGDSALYLCASSYQGVGNYGYTFGSGTRLTVV.

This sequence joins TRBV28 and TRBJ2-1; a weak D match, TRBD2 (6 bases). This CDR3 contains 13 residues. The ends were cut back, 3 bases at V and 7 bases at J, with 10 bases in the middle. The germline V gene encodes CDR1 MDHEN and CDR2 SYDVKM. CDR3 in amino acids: CASSLTSSNEQFF. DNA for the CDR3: TGTGCCAGCAGTTTGACTAGTTCTAATGAGCAGTTCTTC.

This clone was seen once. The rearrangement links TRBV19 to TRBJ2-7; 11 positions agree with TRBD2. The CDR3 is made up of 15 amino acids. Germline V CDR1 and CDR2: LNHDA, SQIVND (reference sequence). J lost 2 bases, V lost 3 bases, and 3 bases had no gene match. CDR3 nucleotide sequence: TGTGCCAGTAGTATTCTAGCGGGAGGCCCCTACGAGCAGTACTTC. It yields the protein CASSILAGGPYEQYF.

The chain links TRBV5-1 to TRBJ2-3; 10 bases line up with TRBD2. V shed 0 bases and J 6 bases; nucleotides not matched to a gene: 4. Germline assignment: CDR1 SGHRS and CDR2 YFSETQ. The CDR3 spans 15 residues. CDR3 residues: CASSLEVSGRDTQYF. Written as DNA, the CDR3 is TGCGCCAGCAGCTTGGAGGTTAGCGGGAGGGATACGCAGTATTTT.

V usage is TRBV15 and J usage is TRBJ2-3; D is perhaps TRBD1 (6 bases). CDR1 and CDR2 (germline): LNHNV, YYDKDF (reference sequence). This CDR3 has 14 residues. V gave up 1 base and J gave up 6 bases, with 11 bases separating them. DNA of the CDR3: TGTGCCACCAGCAGAGGAAACCAGGGGGATACGCAGTATTTT. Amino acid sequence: CATSRGNQGDTQYF.

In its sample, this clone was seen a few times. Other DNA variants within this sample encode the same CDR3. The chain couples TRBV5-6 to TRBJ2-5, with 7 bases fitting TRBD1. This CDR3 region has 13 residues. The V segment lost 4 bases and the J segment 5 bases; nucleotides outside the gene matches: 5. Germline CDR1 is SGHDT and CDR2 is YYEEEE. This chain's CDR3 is CASSTGQKETQYF. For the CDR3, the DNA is TGTGCCAGCAGCACGGGACAGAAGGAGACCCAGTACTTC.

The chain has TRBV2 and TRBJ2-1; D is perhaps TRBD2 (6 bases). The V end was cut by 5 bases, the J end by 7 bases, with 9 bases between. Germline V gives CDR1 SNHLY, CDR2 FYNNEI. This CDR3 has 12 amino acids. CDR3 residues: CASSIGGNEQFF. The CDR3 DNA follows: TGTGCCAGCAGTATAGGAGGGAATGAGCAGTTCTTC. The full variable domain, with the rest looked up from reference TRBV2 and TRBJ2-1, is EPEVTQTPSHQVTQMGQEVILRCVPISNHLYFYWYRQILGQKVEFLVSFYNNEISEKSEIFDDQFSVERPDGSNFTLKIRSTKLEDSAMYFCASSIGGNEQFFGPGTRLTVL.

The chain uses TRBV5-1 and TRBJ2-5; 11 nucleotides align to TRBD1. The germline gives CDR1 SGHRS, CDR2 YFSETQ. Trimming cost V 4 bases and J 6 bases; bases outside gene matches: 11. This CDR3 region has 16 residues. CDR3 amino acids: CASSSIRTGGRKTQYF. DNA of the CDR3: TGCGCCAGCAGCAGTATCCGGACAGGGGGCAGGAAGACCCAGTACTTC.

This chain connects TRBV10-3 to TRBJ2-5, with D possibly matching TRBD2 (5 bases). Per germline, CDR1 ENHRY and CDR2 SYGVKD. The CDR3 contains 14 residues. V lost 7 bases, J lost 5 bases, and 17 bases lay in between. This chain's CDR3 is CAIKASSPLETQYF. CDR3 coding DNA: TGTGCCATCAAGGCTAGCAGTCCCTTGGAGACCCAGTACTTC.

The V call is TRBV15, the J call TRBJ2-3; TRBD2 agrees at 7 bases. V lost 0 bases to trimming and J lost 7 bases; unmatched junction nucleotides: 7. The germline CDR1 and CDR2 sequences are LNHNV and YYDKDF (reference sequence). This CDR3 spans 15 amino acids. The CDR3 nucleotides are TGTGCCACCAGCAGAGATCGGGGGACTACCAATACGCAGTATTTT. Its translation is CATSRDRGTTNTQYF.

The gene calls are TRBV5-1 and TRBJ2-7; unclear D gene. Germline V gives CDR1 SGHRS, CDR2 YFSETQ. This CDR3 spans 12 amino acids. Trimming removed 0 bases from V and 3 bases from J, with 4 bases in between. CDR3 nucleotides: TGCGCCAGCAGCTTGGATCGCTACGAGCAGTACTTC. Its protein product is CASSLDRYEQYF.

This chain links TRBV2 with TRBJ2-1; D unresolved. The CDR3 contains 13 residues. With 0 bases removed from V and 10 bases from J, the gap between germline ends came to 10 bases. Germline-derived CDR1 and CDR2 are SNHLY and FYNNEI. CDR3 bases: TGTGCCAGCAGTGAAGCTGCCGGTTGGGAGCAGTTCTTC. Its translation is CASSEAAGWEQFF.

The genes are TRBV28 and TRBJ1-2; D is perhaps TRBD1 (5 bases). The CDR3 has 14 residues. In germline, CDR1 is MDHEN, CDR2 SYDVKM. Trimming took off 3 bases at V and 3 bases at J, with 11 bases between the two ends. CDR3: CASSFPTEDYGYTF. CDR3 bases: TGTGCCAGCAGTTTCCCGACAGAAGACTATGGCTACACCTTC.

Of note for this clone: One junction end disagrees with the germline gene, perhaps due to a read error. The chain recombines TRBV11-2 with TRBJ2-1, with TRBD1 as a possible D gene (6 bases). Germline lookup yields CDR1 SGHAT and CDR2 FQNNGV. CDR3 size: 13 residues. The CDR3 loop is CASRLGQYNEQFF. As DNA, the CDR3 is TGTGCCAGCAGATTAGGACAGTACAATGAGCAGTTCTTC.

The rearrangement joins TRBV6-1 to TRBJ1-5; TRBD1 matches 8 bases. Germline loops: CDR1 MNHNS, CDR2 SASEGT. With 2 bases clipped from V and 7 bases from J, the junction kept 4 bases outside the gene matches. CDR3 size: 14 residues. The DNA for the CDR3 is TGTGCCAGCAGTGAATCAGGGGGCAGGCAGCCCCAGCATTTT. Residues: CASSESGGRQPQHF.

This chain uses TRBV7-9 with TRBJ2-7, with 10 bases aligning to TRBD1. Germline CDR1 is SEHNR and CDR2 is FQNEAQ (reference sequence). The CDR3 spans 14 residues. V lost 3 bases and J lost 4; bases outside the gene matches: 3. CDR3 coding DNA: TGTGCCAGCAGCTTGACAGGGGGCTTGTACGAGCAGTACTTC. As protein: CASSLTGGLYEQYF.

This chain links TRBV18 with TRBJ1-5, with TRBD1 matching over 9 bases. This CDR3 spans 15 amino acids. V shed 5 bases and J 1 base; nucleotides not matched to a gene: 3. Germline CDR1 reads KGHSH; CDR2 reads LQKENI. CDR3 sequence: CASSSGQGSNQPQHF. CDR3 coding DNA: TGTGCCAGCTCATCCGGACAGGGGAGCAATCAGCCCCAGCATTTT.

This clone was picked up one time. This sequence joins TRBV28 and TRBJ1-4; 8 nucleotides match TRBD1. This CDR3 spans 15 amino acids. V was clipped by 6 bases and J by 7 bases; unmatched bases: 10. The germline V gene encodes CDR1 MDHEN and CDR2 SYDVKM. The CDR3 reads CASSQYAGTGEKLFF. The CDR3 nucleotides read TGTGCCAGCAGCCAATACGCCGGGACAGGTGAAAAACTGTTTTTT.

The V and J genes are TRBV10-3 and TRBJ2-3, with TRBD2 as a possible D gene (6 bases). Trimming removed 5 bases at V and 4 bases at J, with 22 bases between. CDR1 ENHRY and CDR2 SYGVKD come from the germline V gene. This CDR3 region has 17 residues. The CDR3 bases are TGTGCCATCAGTACTTTGGGAGGCGACGGGAGCGCAGATACGCAGTATTTT. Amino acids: CAISTLGGDGSADTQYF.

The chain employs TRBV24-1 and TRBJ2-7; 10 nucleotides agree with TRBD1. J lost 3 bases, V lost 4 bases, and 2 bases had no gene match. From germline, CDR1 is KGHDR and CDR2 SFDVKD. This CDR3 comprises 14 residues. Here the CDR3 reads CATSEDRGFYEQYF. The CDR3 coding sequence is TGTGCCACCAGTGAGGACAGGGGGTTCTACGAGCAGTACTTC.

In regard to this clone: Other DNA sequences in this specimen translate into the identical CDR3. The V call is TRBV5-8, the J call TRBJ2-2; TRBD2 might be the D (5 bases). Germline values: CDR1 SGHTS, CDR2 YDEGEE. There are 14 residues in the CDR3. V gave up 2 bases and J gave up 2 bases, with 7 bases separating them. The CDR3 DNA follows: TGTGCCAGCAGCTTAAGCGGTAACACCGGGGAGCTGTTTTTT. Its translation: CASSLSGNTGELFF.

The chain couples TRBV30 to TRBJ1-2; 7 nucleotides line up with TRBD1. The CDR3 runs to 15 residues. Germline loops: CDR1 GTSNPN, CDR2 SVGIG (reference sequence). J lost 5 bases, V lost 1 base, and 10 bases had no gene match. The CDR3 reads CAWSGVVDREYGYTF. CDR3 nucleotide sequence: TGTGCCTGGAGTGGGGTAGTTGACAGGGAATATGGCTACACCTTC.

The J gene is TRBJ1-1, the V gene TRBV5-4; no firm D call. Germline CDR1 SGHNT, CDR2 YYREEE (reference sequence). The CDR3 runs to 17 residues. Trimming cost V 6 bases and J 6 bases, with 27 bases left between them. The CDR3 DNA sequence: TGTGCCAGCACCCCCTCCCCATCGAGGGCCGCGGGGTCTGAAGCTTTCTTT. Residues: CASTPSPSRAAGSEAFF.

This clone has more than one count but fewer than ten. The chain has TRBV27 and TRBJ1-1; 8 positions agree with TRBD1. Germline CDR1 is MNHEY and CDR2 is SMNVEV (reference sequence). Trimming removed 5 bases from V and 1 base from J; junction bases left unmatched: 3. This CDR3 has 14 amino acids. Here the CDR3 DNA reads TGTGCCAGCAGTAAGGGACAGGCGAACACTGAAGCTTTCTTT. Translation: CASSKGQANTEAFF.